This TCR beta chain was documented in a study of shared clonotypes between healthy human individuals. Sequencing was performed with immunoSEQ multiplex PCR; in TCRdb, only in-frame clones are kept and a portion is missing. The sample records 2 million to 2.5 million clones, under 97% being singletons. CDR3 length: 11 amino acids. Germline V CDR1 and CDR2: SQVTM, ANQGSEA. V shed 8 bases and J shed 5 bases, with 12 bases lying between them. This chain uses TRBV29-1 with TRBJ2-5; perhaps TRBD1 as D (6 bases). This TCR was sampled from a man aged 18 to 30 in good health. Sample: naive CD4+ T cells sorted from blood. Subset denoted: CD45RA+ positively selected. The CDR3 region has the DNA TGCAGCATCAGGGGTGTGGAGACCCAGTACTTC. As protein: CSIRGVETQYF.